Detailed here is one T cell receptor (beta chain). This sample was taken from a study of blood T cell repertoires in COVID-19. Study as a whole: Researchers got acute and convalescent COVID-19 samples from the United States, Italy and Spain. PBMCs, B-cell-depleted T cells, or T cells provided the cDNA or gDNA that made up the material.

Original data processing: Reference gene primer amplification yielded estimated nucleated cell counts. Here immunoSEQ multiplex PCR was the method, and the copy in TCRdb shows in-frame clones only, minus some. D and trimming come from the DNA, and the V and J calls and clone size come from that table. The repertoire holds 200,000 to 250,000 clones, with approximately 87% as singletons. V lost 1 base to trimming and J lost 4 bases, with 17 bases between them. The CDR3 is made up of 16 amino acids. Germline CDR1 and CDR2: SGHTA and FQGNSA. The chain employs TRBV7-2 and TRBJ2-7; weak D call: TRBD2 (7 bases). The receptor was isolated from a woman in her 50s with acute or convalescent COVID-19. Material for sequencing was peripheral blood. The CDR3 nucleotides are TGTGCCAGCAGCTTAGATCGGGGAGGGGGAGGGTACGAGCAGTACTTC. Translating it yields CASSLDRGGGGYEQYF.